This TCR beta chain was captured in a study of blood T cell repertoires in COVID-19. On the study more broadly: PBMCs, B-cell-depleted T cells, or T cells provided the cDNA or gDNA that made up the material.

J lost 3 bases, V lost 3 bases, and 10 bases had no gene match. The CDR3 loop spans 15 amino acids. CDR1 is SQVTM, CDR2 ANQGSEA, per germline. Participant-given clinical history determined each cohort assignment. The repertoire was sequenced with immunoSEQ multiplex PCR; TCRdb's copy has only in-frame clones and lacks some. The table includes approximately 240,000 clones, roughly 87% detected once. The sequenced material came from PBMCs or T cells enriched from blood (not recorded which). This TCR came from a woman under 40 with acute COVID-19. The rearrangement uses TRBV29-1 and TRBJ2-7, with 8 bases that match TRBD1. For the CDR3, the DNA is TGCAGCGTTGAGGGGTTCGACAGGGGATTCTACGAGCAGTACTTC. Amino acids: CSVEGFDRGFYEQYF.